The 27 T cell receptor beta chains below were found in one sample sequenced in a study of human T cells and chemical hapten exposure. This sample's time point: pre-sensitization, week 0. Noted treatment: therapeutic diphenylcyclopropenone sensitization with weekly scalp DPC. TCRdb re-analysed the RACE reads in MiXCR, keeping a single row per CDR3 protein. The sample lists more than 80,000 distinct CDR3 sequences; approximately 10% were seen once. The material was whole blood, obtained in connection with sensitization to the hapten diphenylcyclopropenone (DPC). Receptors were obtained from a woman aged 55 to 70 with alopecia areata. Some clones in this sample may be carry-over from other donors' samples.

Many counts were recorded for this clonotype. The gene calls are TRBV5-4 and TRBJ1-5; D ambiguous. Trimming removed 0 bases at V and 1 base at J, with 5 bases between. Germline V gene sequence: CDR1 SGHNT, CDR2 YYREEE (reference sequence). CDR3 length equals 14 residues. CDR3 sequence (DNA): TGTGCCAGCAGCTTGGCAGGCAGCAATCAGCCCCAGCATTTT. Its protein is CASSLAGSNQPQHF.

This clonotype was seen at least ten times. The rearrangement uses TRBV23-1 and TRBJ2-7; D could derive from TRBD1 or TRBD2 (5 bases each). TRBV23-1 is classed as an ORF, of uncertain function. V lost 2 bases and J 0 bases, leaving 20 bases between the germline ends. This CDR3 is 18 amino acids long. The CDR3 reads CASSQREKGPRSSYEQYF. The CDR3 nucleotides are TGCGCCAGCAGTCAACGAGAGAAGGGACCTAGGAGCTCCTACGAGCAGTACTTC.

This sequence joins TRBV6-1 and TRBJ1-2; D gene uncertain. The CDR3 length is 13 residues. Between the trimmed V and J ends, which lost 1 base and 4 bases, there was a span of 7 bases. The germline CDR1 and CDR2 sequences are MNHNS and SASEGT. CDR3 coding DNA: TGTGCCAGCAGTGAAGGGGCGGGCTATGGCTACACCTTC. This codes for CASSEGAGYGYTF.

In this sample, this clonotype turned up many times. The chain joins TRBV20-1 to TRBJ2-4; no definite D call. This CDR3 has 13 amino acids. The germline gives CDR1 DFQATT, CDR2 SNEGSKA (reference sequence). V lost 3 bases to trimming and J lost 0 bases, with 6 bases between them. CDR3 sequence (DNA): TGCAGTGCTAGGGTCCTAGCCAAAAACATTCAGTACTTC. Amino acids: CSARVLAKNIQYF.

This clonotype appeared a few times. The chain carries TRBV9 and TRBJ1-6; D remains unclear. Deletions cut 2 bases from V and 5 bases from J, with 11 bases between. This CDR3 is built from 15 residues. CDR1 and CDR2 from the germline V gene are SGDLS and YYNGEE. CDR3 sequence: CASSVNVGNNSPLHF. The CDR3 nucleotides are TGTGCCAGCAGCGTCAACGTCGGGAATAATTCACCCCTCCACTTT.

The chain links TRBV30 to TRBJ2-2; no firm D call. Trimming left V 0 bases short and J 1 base short, with 9 bases between. This CDR3 comprises 15 residues. In germline, CDR1 is GTSNPN, CDR2 SVGIG (reference sequence). The CDR3 DNA sequence: TGTGCCTGGAGTGTTTGGGCAGGGAACACCGGGGAGCTGTTTTTT. This codes for CAWSVWAGNTGELFF.

This CDR3 reads CSVETQTGGEQYF. The CDR3 DNA sequence: TGCAGCGTTGAAACGCAGACAGGGGGCGAGCAGTACTTC. The chain carries TRBV29-1 and TRBJ2-7; 9 nucleotides match TRBD1. This CDR3 has 13 amino acids. The V gene end was trimmed by 2 bases and the J gene end by 6 bases; junction bases not matched to a gene: 5. Per germline, CDR1 SQVTM and CDR2 ANQGSEA.

The sample holds many counts of this clonotype. V is TRBV29-1 and J is TRBJ1-1; D ambiguous. The CDR3 consists of 11 residues. The V end was cut by 4 bases, the J end by 5 bases, with 8 bases between. The germline CDR1 and CDR2 sequences are SQVTM and ANQGSEA. The CDR3 sequence: CSVGWETEAFF. DNA for the CDR3: TGCAGCGTTGGCTGGGAAACTGAAGCTTTCTTT.

The chain uses TRBV29-1 and TRBJ2-3; the match to TRBD1 covers 12 bases. Germline loops: CDR1 SQVTM, CDR2 ANQGSEA. CDR3 length equals 14 residues. The V segment lost 8 bases and the J segment 4 bases; nucleotides outside the gene matches: 7. Here the CDR3 DNA reads TGCAGCAATACCGGGACAGGGGGCTCAGATACGCAGTATTTT. Protein sequence: CSNTGTGGSDTQYF.

This rearrangement joins TRBV2 to TRBJ2-2, with D possibly TRBD2 on 5 matching bases. V shed 2 bases and J shed 8 bases, with 15 bases lying between them. Germline lookup yields CDR1 SNHLY and CDR2 FYNNEI. The CDR3 loop spans 15 amino acids. CDR3 in amino acids: CASSEWLDWEGELFF. The CDR3 DNA reads as TGTGCCAGCAGTGAATGGTTGGACTGGGAGGGGGAGCTGTTTTTT.

This clonotype was counted only a few times. The chain uses TRBV19 and TRBJ1-5; D unresolved. Between the trimmed V and J ends, which lost 3 bases and 0 bases, there was a span of 12 bases. Germline-derived CDR1 and CDR2 are LNHDA and SQIVND (reference sequence). The CDR3 covers 16 residues. CDR3 DNA: TGTGCCAGTAGTATCTCTGTAGATTATAGCAATCAGCCCCAGCATTTT. This translates into CASSISVDYSNQPQHF.

At least ten counts were recorded for this clonotype. The DNA is left out, because the CDR3 cannot be placed on it with certainty; the CDR3 is given as TCRdb lists it. The rearrangement links TRBV6-6 to TRBJ1-5. Germline values: CDR1 MNHNY, CDR2 SVGAGI (reference sequence). The CDR3 length equals 13 residues, ends included. CDR3 sequence reads: CASSSSADQPQHF.

There are many counts of this clonotype. This chain connects TRBV9 to TRBJ1-1; D remains ambiguous. The germline V gene has CDR1 SGDLS and CDR2 YYNGEE. The CDR3 sequence is 15 residues long. V was pared by 7 bases and J by 4 bases, with 20 bases between. This CDR3 is CASSIYGELTTEAFF. DNA for the CDR3: TGTGCCAGCTCGATTTATGGGGAATTAACCACTGAAGCTTTCTTT.

This clonotype was found a few times. The chain carries TRBV20-1 and TRBJ1-2; D possibly corresponds to TRBD1 (6 bases). Per germline, CDR1 DFQATT and CDR2 SNEGSKA (reference sequence). The CDR3 is 14 residues long. Trimming pared 0 bases from V and 4 bases from J, leaving 12 bases between. CDR3: CSARDADSVYGYTF. The CDR3, as DNA: TGCAGTGCTAGAGATGCGGACAGCGTCTATGGCTACACCTTC.

The chain joins TRBV12-3 or TRBV12-4 to TRBJ1-6; D ambiguous. This CDR3 comprises 13 residues. Trimming stripped 5 bases from V and 0 bases from J, with 2 bases between. The CDR3 sequence: CASSTSYNSPLHF. CDR3 nucleotides: TGTGCCAGCAGTACCTCCTATAATTCACCCCTCCACTTT.

V and J are TRBV12-3 or TRBV12-4 and TRBJ1-1, with D unclear. V was clipped by 5 bases and J by 2 bases, with 15 bases between them. This CDR3 is built from 15 residues. The CDR3 loop reads CASSAPRLANTEAFF. CDR3 sequence (DNA): TGTGCCAGCAGTGCCCCCAGGTTGGCCAACACTGAAGCTTTCTTT.

This clonotype showed up many times. The rearrangement uses TRBV10-3 and TRBJ1-2, with D possibly being TRBD1 (6 bases). Looked up from germline, CDR1 is ENHRY and CDR2 is SYGVKD. Trimming shortened V by 6 bases and J by 6 bases, and 20 bases separated the two germline ends. The CDR3 runs to 15 residues. The CDR3 bases are TGTGCCATCAGATCCGCCGGGACACCTCAGGATGGCTACACCTTC. This gives the protein CAIRSAGTPQDGYTF.

This clonotype was seen ten or more times. The rearrangement joins TRBV5-1 to TRBJ2-7; 7 positions agree with TRBD1. Trimming took 2 bases from V and 3 from J; bases not matched to a gene: 5. CDR3 size: 14 residues. Germline assignment: CDR1 SGHRS and CDR2 YFSETQ. For the CDR3, the DNA is TGCGCCAGCAGCTTACAGGGGATAAGCTACGAGCAGTACTTC. It specifies CASSLQGISYEQYF.

This clonotype has at least ten counts. The chain recombines TRBV20-1 with TRBJ1-2, with unresolved D. V dropped 0 bases and J dropped 3 bases, with 8 bases sitting between them. Germline-derived CDR1 and CDR2 are DFQATT and SNEGSKA (reference sequence). The CDR3 consists of 13 residues. The CDR3: CSARDEGYYGYTF. The DNA for the CDR3 is TGCAGTGCTAGAGATGAGGGCTACTATGGCTACACCTTC.

This chain links TRBV7-2 with TRBJ2-5; TRBD2 aligns across 11 bases. The CDR3 totals 16 residues. After removal of 3 bases from V and 2 bases from J, the junction contained 5 bases not matched to a gene. Germline V gene sequence: CDR1 SGHTA, CDR2 FQGNSA. The CDR3 protein is CASSFRLAGTQETQYF. DNA of the CDR3: TGTGCCAGCAGCTTCCGACTAGCGGGGACGCAAGAGACCCAGTACTTC.

This clonotype was detected many times. This chain uses TRBV19 with TRBJ1-5, with TRBD1 matching 7 bases. Germline V gene lookup returns CDR1 LNHDA and CDR2 SQIVND (reference sequence). This CDR3 has 15 amino acids. V was pared by 5 bases and J by 2 bases, with 6 bases of the junction left unmatched. CDR3 protein: CASSPGTARNQPQHF. The CDR3 bases are TGTGCCAGTAGTCCTGGGACAGCCCGCAATCAGCCCCAGCATTTT.

The sample holds a few counts of this clonotype. The chain is built from TRBV7-2 and TRBJ1-2; D may be TRBD1 (5 bases). Trimming left V 6 bases short and J 0 bases short, with 8 bases between. This CDR3 spans 13 amino acids. The germline V gene encodes CDR1 SGHTA and CDR2 FQGNSA. The CDR3: CASRRGPNYGYTF. The DNA of the CDR3 is TGTGCCAGCAGAAGGGGACCTAACTATGGCTACACCTTC.

This clonotype was detected ten times or more. The chain uses TRBV20-1 and TRBJ1-6; D perhaps matches TRBD1 (6 bases). Germline V CDR1 and CDR2: DFQATT, SNEGSKA (reference sequence). The CDR3 length is 16 residues. V gave up 4 bases and J gave up 10 bases, with 23 bases separating them. The CDR3 DNA reads TGCAGTGCTATACCCCCCCTACAGGGAAGCAAATCACCCCTCCACTTT. This gives the protein CSAIPPLQGSKSPLHF.

The rearrangement links TRBV7-2 to TRBJ1-5; D is unclear. V was clipped by 6 bases and J by 3 bases, with 9 bases between them. The CDR3 is made up of 13 amino acids. CDR1 and CDR2 from the germline V gene are SGHTA and FQGNSA. The CDR3 nucleotides are TGTGCCAGCAGGGGGATGAACAATCAGCCCCAGCATTTT. As protein: CASRGMNNQPQHF.

As concerns this clonotype: Possible read error: a much larger clone is one base away. As the CDR3 is not closed by the conserved phenylalanine or tryptophan, this likely results from a read error. CDR3 bases: TGCGCCAGCAGCGGGCAGGACTCCTACGAGCAGTACCTC. It translates to CASSGQDSYEQYL. The chain employs TRBV5-1 and TRBJ2-7; no clear D gene. The CDR3 has 13 residues. V dropped 4 bases and J dropped 0 bases, with 8 bases sitting between them. From germline, CDR1 is SGHRS and CDR2 YFSETQ.

This clonotype was detected only a few times. CDR3: CASSEGQGAGGYTF. The CDR3 DNA reads TGTGCCAGCAGTGAGGGTCAGGGGGCTGGTGGCTACACCTTC. This chain uses TRBV6-1 with TRBJ1-2; 8 bases fit TRBD1. From germline, CDR1 is MNHNS and CDR2 SASEGT. The V segment lost 3 bases and the J segment 7 bases; nucleotides outside the gene matches: 7. The CDR3 consists of 14 residues.

The chain links TRBV29-1 to TRBJ1-5; TRBD1 matches at 8 bases. V trimming: 7 bases; J trimming: 7 bases; junction bases outside the gene matches: 12. Germline loops: CDR1 SQVTM, CDR2 ANQGSEA. The CDR3 is 14 residues long. The CDR3 is CSAVDRDERQPQHF. The DNA of the CDR3 is TGCAGCGCCGTGGACAGGGACGAGAGACAGCCCCAGCATTTT.